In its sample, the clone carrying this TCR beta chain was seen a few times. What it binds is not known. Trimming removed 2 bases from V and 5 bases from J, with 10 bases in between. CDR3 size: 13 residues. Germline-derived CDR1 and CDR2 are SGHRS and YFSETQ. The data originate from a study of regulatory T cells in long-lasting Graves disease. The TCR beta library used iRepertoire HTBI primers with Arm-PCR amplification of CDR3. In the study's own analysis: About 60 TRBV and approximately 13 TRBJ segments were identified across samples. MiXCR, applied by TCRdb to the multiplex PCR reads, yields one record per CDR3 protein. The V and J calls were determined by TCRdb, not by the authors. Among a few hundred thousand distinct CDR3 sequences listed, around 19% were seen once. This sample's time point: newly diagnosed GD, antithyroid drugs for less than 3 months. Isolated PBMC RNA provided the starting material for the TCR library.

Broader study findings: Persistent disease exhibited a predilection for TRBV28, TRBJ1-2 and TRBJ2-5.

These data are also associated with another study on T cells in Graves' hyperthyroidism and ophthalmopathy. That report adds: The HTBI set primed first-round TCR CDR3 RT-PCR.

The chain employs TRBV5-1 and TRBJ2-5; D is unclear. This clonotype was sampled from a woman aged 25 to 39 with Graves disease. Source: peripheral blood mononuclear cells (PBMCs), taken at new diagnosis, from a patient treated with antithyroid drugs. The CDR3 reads CASSFTPRETQYF. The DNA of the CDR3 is TGCGCCAGCAGCTTCACCCCGAGGGAGACCCAGTACTTC.